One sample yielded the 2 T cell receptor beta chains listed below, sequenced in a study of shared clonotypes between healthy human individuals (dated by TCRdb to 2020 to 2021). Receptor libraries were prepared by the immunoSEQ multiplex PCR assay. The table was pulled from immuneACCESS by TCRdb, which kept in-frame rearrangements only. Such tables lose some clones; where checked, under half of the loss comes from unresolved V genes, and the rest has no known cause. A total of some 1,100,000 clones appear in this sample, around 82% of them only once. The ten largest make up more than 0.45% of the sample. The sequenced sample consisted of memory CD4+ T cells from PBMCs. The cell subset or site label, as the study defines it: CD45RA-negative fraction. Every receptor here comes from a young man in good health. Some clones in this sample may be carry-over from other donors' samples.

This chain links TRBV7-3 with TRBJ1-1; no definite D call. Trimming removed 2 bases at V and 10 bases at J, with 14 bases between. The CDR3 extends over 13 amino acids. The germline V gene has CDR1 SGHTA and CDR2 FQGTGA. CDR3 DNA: TGTGCCAGCAGCTTAGAAGGAGGGTCCCGAGCTTTCTTT. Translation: CASSLEGGSRAFF.

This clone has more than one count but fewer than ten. The CDR3 is CSARRGAMNTEAFF. The DNA for the CDR3 is TGCAGCGCGCGGAGGGGGGCCATGAACACTGAAGCTTTCTTT. The gene calls are TRBV29-1 and TRBJ1-1; tentative D call: TRBD1 (6 bases). The CDR3 sequence is 14 residues long. The germline gives CDR1 SQVTM, CDR2 ANQGSEA. V lost 7 bases, J lost 0 bases, and 15 bases lay in between.